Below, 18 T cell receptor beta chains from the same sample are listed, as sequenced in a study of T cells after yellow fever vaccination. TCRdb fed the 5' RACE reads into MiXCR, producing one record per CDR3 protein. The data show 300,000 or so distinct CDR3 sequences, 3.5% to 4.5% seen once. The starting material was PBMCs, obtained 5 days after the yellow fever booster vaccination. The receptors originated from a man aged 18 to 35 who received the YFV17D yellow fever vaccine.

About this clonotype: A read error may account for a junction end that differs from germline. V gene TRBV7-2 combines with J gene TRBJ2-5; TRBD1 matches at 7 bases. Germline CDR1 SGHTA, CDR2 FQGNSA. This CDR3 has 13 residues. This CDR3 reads CASSLEGAREEYF. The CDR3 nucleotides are TGTGCCAGCAGTTTAGAGGGGGCGAGAGAGGAGTACTTC.

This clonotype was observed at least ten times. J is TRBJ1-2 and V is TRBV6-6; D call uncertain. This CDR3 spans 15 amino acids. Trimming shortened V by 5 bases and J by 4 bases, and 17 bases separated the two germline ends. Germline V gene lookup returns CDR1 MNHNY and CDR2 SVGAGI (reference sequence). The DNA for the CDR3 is TGTGCCAGCAGTCCCAGACCCGCGGGGATCTATGGCTACACCTTC. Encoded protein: CASSPRPAGIYGYTF.

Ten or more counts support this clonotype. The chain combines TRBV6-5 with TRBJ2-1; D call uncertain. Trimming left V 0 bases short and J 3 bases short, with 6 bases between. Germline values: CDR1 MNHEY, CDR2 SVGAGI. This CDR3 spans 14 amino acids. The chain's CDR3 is CASSYSSNYNEQFF. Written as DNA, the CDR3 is TGTGCCAGCAGTTACTCGAGTAACTACAATGAGCAGTTCTTC.

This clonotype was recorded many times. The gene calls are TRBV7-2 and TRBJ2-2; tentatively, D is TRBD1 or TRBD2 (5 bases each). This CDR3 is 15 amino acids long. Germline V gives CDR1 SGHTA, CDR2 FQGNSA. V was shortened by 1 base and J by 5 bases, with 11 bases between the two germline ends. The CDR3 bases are TGTGCCAGCAGCTTAGATACGGGGCGGACCGGGGAGCTGTTTTTT. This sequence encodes CASSLDTGRTGELFF.

The CDR3 region is CASSFGAGGGTEAFF. The CDR3 nucleotides read TGTGCCAGCAGTTTTGGCGCAGGGGGCGGCACTGAAGCTTTCTTT. This chain connects TRBV12-3 or TRBV12-4 to TRBJ1-1; 8 bases align to TRBD1. The V and J ends lost 3 bases and 4 bases, in that order; junction bases with no gene match: 7. CDR3 length: 15 residues.

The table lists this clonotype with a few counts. The CDR3 loop is CASSFSSGQYLYF. Here the CDR3 DNA reads TGTGCCAGCAGCTTTTCCAGCGGACAGTATCTATATTTT. The chain employs TRBV7-2 and TRBJ1-3; TRBD1 is a possible D gene (6 bases). Germline V CDR1 and CDR2: SGHTA, FQGNSA. This CDR3 contains 13 residues. V was cut by 3 bases and J by 14 bases, with 17 bases left in between.

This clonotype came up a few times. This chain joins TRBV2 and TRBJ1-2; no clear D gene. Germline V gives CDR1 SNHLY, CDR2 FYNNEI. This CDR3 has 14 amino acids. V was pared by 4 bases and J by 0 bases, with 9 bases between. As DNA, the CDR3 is TGTGCCAGCAGTGTATCTACACCTAACTATGGCTACACCTTC. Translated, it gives CASSVSTPNYGYTF.

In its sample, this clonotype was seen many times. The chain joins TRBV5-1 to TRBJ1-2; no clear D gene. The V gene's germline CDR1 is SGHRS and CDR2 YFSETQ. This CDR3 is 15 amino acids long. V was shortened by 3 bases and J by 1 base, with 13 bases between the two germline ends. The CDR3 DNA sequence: TGCGCCAGCAGCTCATACGGACGCAATAACTATGGCTACACCTTC. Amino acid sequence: CASSSYGRNNYGYTF.

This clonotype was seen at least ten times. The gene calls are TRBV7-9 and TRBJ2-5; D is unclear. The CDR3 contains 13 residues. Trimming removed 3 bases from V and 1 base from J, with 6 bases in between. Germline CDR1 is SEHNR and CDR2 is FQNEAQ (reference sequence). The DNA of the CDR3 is TGTGCCAGCAGCTTTCACAGCCAAGAGACCCAGTACTTC. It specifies CASSFHSQETQYF.

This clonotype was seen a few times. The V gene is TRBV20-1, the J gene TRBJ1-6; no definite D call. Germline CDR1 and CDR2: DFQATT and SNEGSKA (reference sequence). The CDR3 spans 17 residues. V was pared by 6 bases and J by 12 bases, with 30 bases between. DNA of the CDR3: TGCAGTGCCCCGGCCCACCTCACGACGGGGAATCTAGGACCCCTCCACTTT. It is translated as CSAPAHLTTGNLGPLHF.

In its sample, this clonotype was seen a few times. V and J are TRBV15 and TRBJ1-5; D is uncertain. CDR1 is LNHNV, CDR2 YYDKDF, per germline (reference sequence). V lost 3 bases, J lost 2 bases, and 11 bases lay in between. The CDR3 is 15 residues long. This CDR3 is CATSSSGGGNQPQHF. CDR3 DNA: TGTGCCACCAGCAGCTCGGGTGGTGGCAATCAGCCCCAGCATTTT.

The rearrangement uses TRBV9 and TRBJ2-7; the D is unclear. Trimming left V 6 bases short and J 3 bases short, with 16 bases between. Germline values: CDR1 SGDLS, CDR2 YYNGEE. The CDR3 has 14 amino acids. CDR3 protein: CASTPYPDLYEQYF. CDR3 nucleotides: TGTGCCAGCACCCCCTATCCGGACCTCTACGAGCAGTACTTC.

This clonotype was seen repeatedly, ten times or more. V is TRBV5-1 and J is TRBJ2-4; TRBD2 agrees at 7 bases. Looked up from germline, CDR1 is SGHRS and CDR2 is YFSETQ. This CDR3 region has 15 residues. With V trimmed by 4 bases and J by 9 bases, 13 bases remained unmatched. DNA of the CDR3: TGCGCCAGCAGCCCGTTCTCCAGGGCGGGGGTCATTCAGTACTTC. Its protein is CASSPFSRAGVIQYF. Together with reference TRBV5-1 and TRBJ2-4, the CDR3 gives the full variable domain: KAGVTQTPRYLIKTRGQQVTLSCSPISGHRSVSWYQQTPGQGLQFLFEYFSETQRNKGNFPGRFSGRQFSNSRSEMNVSTLELGDSALYLCASSPFSRAGVIQYFGAGTRLSVL.

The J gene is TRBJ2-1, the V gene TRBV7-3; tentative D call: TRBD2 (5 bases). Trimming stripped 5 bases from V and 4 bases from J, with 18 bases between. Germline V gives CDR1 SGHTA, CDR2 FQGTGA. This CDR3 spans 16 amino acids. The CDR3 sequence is CASSPRFQAGYNEQFF. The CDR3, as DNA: TGTGCCAGCAGCCCCCGTTTTCAGGCGGGTTACAATGAGCAGTTCTTC.

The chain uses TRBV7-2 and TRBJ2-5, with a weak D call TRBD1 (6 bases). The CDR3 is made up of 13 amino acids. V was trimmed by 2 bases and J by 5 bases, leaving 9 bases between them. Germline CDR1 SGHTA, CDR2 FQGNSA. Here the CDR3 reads CASSLRGYETQYF. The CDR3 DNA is TGTGCCAGCAGCTTAAGGGGGTACGAGACCCAGTACTTC.

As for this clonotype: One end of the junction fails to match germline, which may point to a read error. The CDR3 reads CASRLAGANTGELFF. The CDR3 coding sequence is TGTGCCAGCAGATTAGCGGGGGCGAACACCGGGGAGCTGTTTTTT. The chain links TRBV7-9 to TRBJ2-2; TRBD2 agrees at 9 bases. The CDR3 runs 15 residues. Germline loops: CDR1 SEHNR, CDR2 FQNEAQ (reference sequence). Variable domain in full (rest from reference TRBV7-9 and TRBJ2-2): DTGVSQNPRHKITKRGQNVTFRCDPISEHNRLYWYRQTLGQGPEFLTYFQNEAQLEKSRLLSDRFSAERPKGSFSTLEIQRTEQGDSAMYLCASRLAGANTGELFFGEGSRLTVL.

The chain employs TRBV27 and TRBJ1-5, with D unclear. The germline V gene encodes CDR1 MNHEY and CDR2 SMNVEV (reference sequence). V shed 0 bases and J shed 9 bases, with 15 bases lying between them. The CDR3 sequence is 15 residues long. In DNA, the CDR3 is TGTGCCAGCAGTTTATCGATCAGCTCAATCCGGCCCCAGCATTTT. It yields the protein CASSLSISSIRPQHF.

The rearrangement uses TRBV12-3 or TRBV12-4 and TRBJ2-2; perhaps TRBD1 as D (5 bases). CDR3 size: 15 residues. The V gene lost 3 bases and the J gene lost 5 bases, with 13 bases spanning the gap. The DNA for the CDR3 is TGTGCCAGCAGTTTTTTTTCAGGGCTAACCGGGGAGCTGTTTTTT. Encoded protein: CASSFFSGLTGELFF.